The 8 T cell receptor beta chains in this list originate from one sample, sequenced in a study of T cells in Graves' hyperthyroidism and ophthalmopathy (dated by TCRdb to about 2019). Receptor amplification or capture employed multiplex PCR. Data came from an Illumina HiSeq 2000. Amplification of TCR beta CDR3 regions was carried out from RNA transcripts. A first-round RT-PCR of the TCR CDR3 used the HTBI primer set with the Qiagen OneStep RT-PCR kit. TCRdb handled the public reads itself, with Q25 trimming in fastp and clone calling in MiXCR, and kept productive beta chains. Each record represents a unique CDR3 protein, reported with the most common genes and DNA among its rows. Counted in this sample were about 710,000 distinct CDR3 sequences; 16% of them appeared once. Jointly, the top ten make up approximately 8.4% of the sample. Sequencing used blood. These receptors came from a man younger than 35 with Graves' hyperthyroidism.

This clonotype was counted at least ten times. This chain links TRBV28 with TRBJ2-5; D gene ambiguous. Germline V gives CDR1 MDHEN, CDR2 SYDVKM. V lost 6 bases and J 0 bases, leaving 11 bases between the germline ends. This CDR3 has 14 amino acids. CDR3 residues: CASRTLGYQETQYF. The CDR3 DNA reads as TGTGCCAGCAGGACATTGGGGTACCAAGAGACCCAGTACTTC.

This clonotype was counted ten times or more. The gene calls are TRBV15 and TRBJ2-5, with D hard to call. The CDR3 sequence is 13 residues long. Trimming pared 0 bases from V and 4 bases from J, leaving 6 bases between. CDR1 and CDR2 from the germline V gene are LNHNV and YYDKDF (reference sequence). CDR3 in DNA: TGTGCCACCAGCAGAGATCCCGGAGAGACCCAGTACTTC. Translation gives CATSRDPGETQYF.

With regard to this clonotype: A much larger clone differs from this one at a single base, so this may be a read error. The chain is built from TRBV28 and TRBJ2-3; the D gene is possibly TRBD2 (6 bases). The CDR3 runs to 15 residues. The germline V gene has CDR1 MDHEN and CDR2 SYDVKM. The CDR3 sequence is CASSLATDSTDAQYF. The DNA of the CDR3 is TGTGCCAGCAGTCTAGCGACAGATAGCACAGATGCGCAGTATTTT.

The V and J genes are TRBV19 and TRBJ2-7; TRBD1 aligns across 9 bases. This CDR3 is 15 amino acids long. Germline assignment: CDR1 LNHDA and CDR2 SQIVND (reference sequence). Trimming at V came to 3 bases and at J to 7 bases, leaving 10 bases not matched to a gene. CDR3 bases: TGTGCCAGTAGTATTTCGGGGACAGGGTCCAGGGAGCAGTACTTC. It is translated as CASSISGTGSREQYF.

This sequence joins TRBV4-2 and TRBJ2-3; D unresolved. V was shortened by 3 bases and J by 6 bases, with 4 bases between the two germline ends. The CDR3 has 11 amino acids. Germline V gives CDR1 LGHNA, CDR2 YNFKEQ. CDR3 loop: CASSHSDTQYF. DNA for the CDR3: TGTGCCAGCAGCCATTCCGATACGCAGTATTTT.

This clonotype was observed at least ten times. The chain couples TRBV28 to TRBJ2-1, with D possibly being TRBD1 (6 bases). Trimming removed 5 bases at V and 2 bases at J, with 13 bases between. The CDR3 covers 15 residues. CDR1 MDHEN and CDR2 SYDVKM come from the germline V gene. The CDR3 reads CASSKTGKPYNEQFF. CDR3 coding DNA: TGTGCCAGCAGTAAAACAGGGAAACCCTACAATGAGCAGTTCTTC.

This clonotype was seen ten or more times. The chain links TRBV18 to TRBJ2-3; perhaps TRBD1 as D (5 bases). V was shortened by 0 bases and J by 4 bases, with 11 bases between the two germline ends. The CDR3 consists of 15 residues. Germline-derived CDR1 and CDR2 are KGHSH and LQKENI. CDR3 in amino acids: CASSPPSQGSDTQYF. CDR3 sequence (DNA): TGTGCCAGCTCACCACCCTCGCAGGGCTCAGATACGCAGTATTTT.

Details on this clonotype: At one end, the junction sequence differs from germline, possibly due to a read error. V and J are TRBV5-1 and TRBJ1-5, with 10 bases fitting TRBD1. The CDR3 is 18 residues long. CDR1 is SGHRS and CDR2 is YFSETQ in the germline V gene. The CDR3 DNA sequence: TGTGCCAGCGGCTTGGGGGACAGGGGTAGTTCGAGCAATCAGCCCCAGCATTTT. It encodes CASGLGDRGSSSNQPQHF.